This entry concerns a single T cell receptor (beta chain). No fewer than 5.5 micrograms of total RNA were isolated from every sample. This sample stems from a study of blood T cells in healthy people across ages. The authors ran a second PCR of roughly 6 to 12 cycles using a sample-barcoded 5' primer and a J-beta primer mix. TCRdb analysed the 5' RACE reads with MiXCR anew, one entry per CDR3 protein. The data contain over 600,000 distinct CDR3 sequences, around 43% of them singletons. The sequence derives from a man older than 75 in good health. The material sequenced was blood.

In DNA, the CDR3 is TGTGCCATCAGTGAGACCGGGAGCCGAGCCAAAAACATTCAGTACTTC. The encoded protein is CAISETGSRAKNIQYF. The chain has TRBV10-3 and TRBJ2-4; TRBD2 might be the D (6 bases). V shed 2 bases and J shed 0 bases, with 11 bases lying between them. Germline values: CDR1 ENHRY, CDR2 SYGVKD. This CDR3 spans 16 amino acids.